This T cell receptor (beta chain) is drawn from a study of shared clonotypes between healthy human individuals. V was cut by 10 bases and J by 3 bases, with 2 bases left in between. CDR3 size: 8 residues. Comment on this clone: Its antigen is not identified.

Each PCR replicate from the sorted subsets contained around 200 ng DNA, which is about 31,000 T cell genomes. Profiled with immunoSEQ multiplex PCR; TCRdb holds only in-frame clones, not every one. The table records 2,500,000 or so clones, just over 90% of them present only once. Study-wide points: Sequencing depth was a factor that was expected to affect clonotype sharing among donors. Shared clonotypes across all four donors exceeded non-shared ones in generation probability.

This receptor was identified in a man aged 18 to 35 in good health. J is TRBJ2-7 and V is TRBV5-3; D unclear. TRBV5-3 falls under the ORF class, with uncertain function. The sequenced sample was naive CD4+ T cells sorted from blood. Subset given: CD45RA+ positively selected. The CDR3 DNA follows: TGTGCCTGCTACGAGCAGTACTTC. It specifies CACYEQYF.